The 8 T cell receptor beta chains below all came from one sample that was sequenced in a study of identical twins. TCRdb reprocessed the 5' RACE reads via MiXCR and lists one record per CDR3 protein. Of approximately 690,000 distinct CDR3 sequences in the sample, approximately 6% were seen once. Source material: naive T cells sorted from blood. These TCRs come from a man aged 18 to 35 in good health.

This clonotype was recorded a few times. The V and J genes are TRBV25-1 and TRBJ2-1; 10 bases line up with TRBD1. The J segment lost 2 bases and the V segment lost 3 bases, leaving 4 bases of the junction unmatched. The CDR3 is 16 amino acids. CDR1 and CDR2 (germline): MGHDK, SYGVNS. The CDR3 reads CASSERQGAPYNEQFF. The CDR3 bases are TGTGCCAGCAGTGAGCGACAGGGGGCTCCCTACAATGAGCAGTTCTTC.

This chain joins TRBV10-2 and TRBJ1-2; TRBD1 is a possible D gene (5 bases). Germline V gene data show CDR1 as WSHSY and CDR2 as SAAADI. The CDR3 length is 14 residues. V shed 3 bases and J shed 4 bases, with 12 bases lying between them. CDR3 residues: CASSEGARGYGYTF. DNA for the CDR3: TGCGCCAGCAGTGAAGGGGCCCGGGGCTATGGCTACACCTTC.

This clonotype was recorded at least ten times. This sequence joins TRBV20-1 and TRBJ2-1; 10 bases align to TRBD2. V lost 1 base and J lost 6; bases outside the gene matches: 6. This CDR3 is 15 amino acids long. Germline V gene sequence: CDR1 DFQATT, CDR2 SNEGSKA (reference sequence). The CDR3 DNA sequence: TGCAGTGCTAGAGTGGCAGCGGGAGGGTCCAATGAGCAGTTCTTC. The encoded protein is CSARVAAGGSNEQFF.

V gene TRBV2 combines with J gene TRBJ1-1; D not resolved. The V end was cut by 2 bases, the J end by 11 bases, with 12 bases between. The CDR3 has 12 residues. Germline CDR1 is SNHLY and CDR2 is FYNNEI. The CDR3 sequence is CASSEPPGRAFF. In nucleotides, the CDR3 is TGTGCCAGCAGTGAACCCCCAGGTCGGGCTTTCTTT.

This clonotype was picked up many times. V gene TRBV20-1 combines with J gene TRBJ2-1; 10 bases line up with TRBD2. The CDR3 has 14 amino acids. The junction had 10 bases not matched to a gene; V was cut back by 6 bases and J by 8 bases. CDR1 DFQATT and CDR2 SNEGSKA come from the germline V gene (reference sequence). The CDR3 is CSAATLAGKDEQFF. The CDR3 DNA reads TGCAGTGCCGCTACACTAGCGGGAAAGGATGAGCAGTTCTTC.

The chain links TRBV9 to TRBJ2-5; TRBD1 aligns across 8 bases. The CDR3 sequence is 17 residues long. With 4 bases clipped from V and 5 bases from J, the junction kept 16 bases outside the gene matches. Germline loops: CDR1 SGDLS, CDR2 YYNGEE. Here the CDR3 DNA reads TGTGCCAGCAGCCCCGACAGGGGAGGATCGGTCGCGGAGACCCAGTACTTC. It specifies CASSPDRGGSVAETQYF.

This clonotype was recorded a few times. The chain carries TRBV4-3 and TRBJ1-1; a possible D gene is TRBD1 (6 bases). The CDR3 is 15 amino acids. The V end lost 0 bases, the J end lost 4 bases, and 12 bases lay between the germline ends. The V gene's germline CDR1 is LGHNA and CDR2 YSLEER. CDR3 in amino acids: CASSQDTGASTEAFF. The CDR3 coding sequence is TGCGCCAGCAGCCAAGATACGGGGGCTTCCACTGAAGCTTTCTTT.

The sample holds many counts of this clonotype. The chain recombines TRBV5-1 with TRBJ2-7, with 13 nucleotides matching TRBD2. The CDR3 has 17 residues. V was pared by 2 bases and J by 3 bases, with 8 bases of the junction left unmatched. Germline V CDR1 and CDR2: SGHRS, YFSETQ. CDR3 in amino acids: CASSLTPGTSGNYEQYF. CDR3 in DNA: TGCGCCAGCAGCTTAACCCCGGGGACTAGCGGGAACTACGAGCAGTACTTC.